The 14 T cell receptor beta chains reported below all come from one sample, sequenced in a study of technical replicates of blood from several donors. Sequencing was performed with immunoSEQ multiplex PCR; in TCRdb, only in-frame clones are kept and a portion is missing. Of roughly 72,000 clones listed, roughly 94% are singletons. Sequencing was performed on T cells isolated from PBMCs. The receptor source for this set is a human donor in good health.

The J gene is TRBJ2-1, the V gene TRBV30; 8 bases are shared with TRBD2. This CDR3 is 13 amino acids long. In germline, CDR1 is GTSNPN, CDR2 SVGIG (reference sequence). J lost 0 bases, V lost 8 bases, and 3 bases had no gene match. CDR3 bases: TGTGCCGGTAGCGGGAACTCCTACAATGAGCAGTTCTTC. This encodes CAGSGNSYNEQFF.

The chain links TRBV30 to TRBJ2-1; 7 bases are shared with TRBD1. The germline V gene encodes CDR1 GTSNPN and CDR2 SVGIG (reference sequence). V shed 2 bases, J shed 8 bases, and the junction held 6 bases outside the gene matches. The CDR3 runs to 13 residues. CDR3 DNA: TGTGCCTGGAGTCTAGGGGGCAGGGATGAGCAGTTCTTC. Encoded protein: CAWSLGGRDEQFF.

The chain joins TRBV7-8 to TRBJ1-1; 7 bases agree with TRBD1. Germline V gene data show CDR1 as SGHVS and CDR2 as FQNEAQ. The CDR3 is 22 amino acids. V was pared by 3 bases and J by 2 bases, with 27 bases of the junction left unmatched. Written as DNA, the CDR3 is TGTGCCAGCAGCTTTCCAAATGACCGACGTGGAGAAACCGGACAGGTAAACACTGAAGCTTTCTTT. It translates to CASSFPNDRRGETGQVNTEAFF.

This chain uses TRBV28 with TRBJ2-7; 9 bases map to TRBD1. There are 15 residues in the CDR3. After removal of 2 bases from V and 4 bases from J, the junction contained 6 bases not matched to a gene. In germline, CDR1 is MDHEN, CDR2 SYDVKM. CDR3: CASSLDGTGSYEQYF. The CDR3 DNA reads TGTGCCAGCAGTTTAGATGGGACAGGGAGTTACGAGCAGTACTTC.

This clone was seen just once. The chain has TRBV5-4 and TRBJ1-5, with 8 positions matching TRBD1. CDR3 length: 13 amino acids. V shed 7 bases and J 5 bases; nucleotides not matched to a gene: 5. CDR1 and CDR2 from the germline V gene are SGHNT and YYREEE (reference sequence). The CDR3 sequence: CASGRGLDQPQHF. The CDR3 nucleotides are TGTGCCAGCGGCAGGGGGCTTGATCAGCCCCAGCATTTT.

This clone was seen just once. V gene TRBV9 combines with J gene TRBJ2-2; D possibly corresponds to TRBD1 (5 bases). This CDR3 is built from 15 residues. V was cut by 4 bases and J by 5 bases, with 15 bases left in between. From germline, CDR1 is SGDLS and CDR2 YYNGEE. CDR3 bases: TGTGCCAGCAGCCCCGTCCAGGGCGAAACCGGGGAGCTGTTTTTT. Translating gives CASSPVQGETGELFF.

This clone was detected once. This sequence joins TRBV6-1 and TRBJ1-5; a possible D gene is TRBD1 (6 bases). The V end lost 7 bases, the J end lost 4 bases, and 11 bases lay between the germline ends. Germline CDR1 and CDR2: MNHNS and SASEGT. This CDR3 spans 13 amino acids. DNA for the CDR3: TGTGCCAGCACCGAGAGGGGGAATCAGCCCCAGCATTTT. Protein sequence: CASTERGNQPQHF.

The gene calls are TRBV4-2 and TRBJ1-3; possible D gene TRBD1, 6 bases. The CDR3 has 15 amino acids. V gave up 1 base and J gave up 0 bases, with 7 bases separating them. The germline gives CDR1 LGHNA, CDR2 YNFKEQ. CDR3 amino acids: CASSQGTVSGNTIYF. CDR3 in DNA: TGTGCCAGCAGCCAAGGGACAGTCTCTGGAAACACCATATATTTT.

The V call is TRBV5-1, the J call TRBJ1-2; no clear D. CDR3 size: 13 residues. Per germline, CDR1 SGHRS and CDR2 YFSETQ. Trimming stripped 0 bases from V and 8 bases from J, with 11 bases between. CDR3 region: CASSLGRLEGYTF. The CDR3 region has the DNA TGCGCCAGCAGCTTGGGCCGGTTGGAGGGCTACACCTTC.

J is TRBJ1-1 and V is TRBV6-5; D not resolved. The CDR3 has 14 amino acids. CDR1 and CDR2 (germline): MNHEY, SVGAGI. With 6 bases removed from V and 3 bases from J, the gap between germline ends came to 14 bases. Written as DNA, the CDR3 is TGTGCCAGCAGGGAGGTGTACGGGGACACTGAAGCTTTCTTT. Protein: CASREVYGDTEAFF.

The chain recombines TRBV4-1 with TRBJ2-3; possibly TRBD1 for D (5 bases). This CDR3 has 17 residues. Trimming pared 1 base from V and 4 bases from J, leaving 18 bases between. Germline loops: CDR1 MGHRA, CDR2 YSYEKL. This CDR3 reads CASSQVGIGDYADTQYF. The CDR3 coding sequence is TGCGCCAGCAGCCAAGTGGGAATAGGGGATTACGCAGATACGCAGTATTTT.

V gene TRBV5-1 combines with J gene TRBJ2-3; 8 bases are shared with TRBD2. This CDR3 region has 15 residues. The ends lost 2 bases at V and 3 bases at J; junction bases unmatched: 5. Per germline, CDR1 SGHRS and CDR2 YFSETQ. CDR3 loop: CASSLSGGITDTQYF. In nucleotides, the CDR3 is TGCGCCAGCAGCTTATCGGGAGGGATAACAGATACGCAGTATTTT.

This chain uses TRBV5-6 with TRBJ1-3, with 7 bases identical to TRBD1. Germline CDR1 reads SGHDT; CDR2 reads YYEEEE. V lost 0 bases and J lost 3; bases outside the gene matches: 0. CDR3 length equals 14 residues. CDR3 protein: CASSLDRGGNTIYF. CDR3 bases: TGTGCCAGCAGCTTGGACAGGGGTGGAAACACCATATATTTT.

This clone was counted once. The chain employs TRBV28 and TRBJ2-7; the match to TRBD2 covers 7 bases. Germline-derived CDR1 and CDR2 are MDHEN and SYDVKM. With 2 bases clipped from V and 4 bases from J, the junction kept 5 bases outside the gene matches. This CDR3 comprises 14 residues. DNA for the CDR3: TGTGCCAGCAGTTTAGCGGGAGTGCTTTACGAGCAGTACTTC. It yields the protein CASSLAGVLYEQYF.